The rows below give T cell receptor beta chains drawn from one sample of a study of T cell responses to AZD1222 COVID-19 vaccine. The protocol was immunoSEQ multiplex PCR, while the TCRdb copy is restricted to in-frame clones and leaves out a portion. The table records under 110,000 clones, 75% to 90% of them present only once. Specimen: peripheral blood, collected on day 0 of AZD1222 vaccination. The receptors shown here come from an adult in good health. Each CDR3 is given with its conserved first and last residue. The D gene is left open where the match is weak. The listing skips clone size in some rows; elsewhere it reads once, few, many or a size class.

j_call	clone_size	d_call	v_call	cdr3_aa	cdr3_nt
TRBJ1-5	NA	TRBD1	TRBV6-6	CASSYGQGAFQPQHF	TGTGCCAGCAGTTACGGGCAGGGGGCTTTTCAGCCCCAGCATTTT
TRBJ2-5	NA	NA	TRBV7-3	CASSRAGSRSETQYF	TGTGCCAGCAGCCGGGCAGGATCACGGTCCGAGACCCAGTACTTC
TRBJ2-5	NA	NA	TRBV2	CASSVQRETQYF	TGTGCCAGCAGTGTCCAGAGAGAGACCCAGTACTTC
TRBJ1-4	NA	NA	TRBV6-5	CASSRKGGNNEKLFF	TGTGCCAGCAGTCGAAAGGGGGGAAACAATGAAAAACTGTTTTTT
TRBJ2-1	NA	NA	TRBV7-9	CASALRDVSYNEQFF	TGTGCCAGCGCTCTGCGGGACGTATCCTACAATGAGCAGTTCTTC
TRBJ1-1	NA	NA	TRBV3-1/TRBV3-2	CASSQGGQLAAFF	TGTGCCAGCAGCCAGGGAGGGCAGCTGGCAGCTTTCTTT
TRBJ2-1	NA	TRBD2	TRBV3-1/TRBV3-2	CASSQGDSGRGSYYNEQFF	TGTGCCAGCAGCCAAGGCGATAGCGGGAGAGGGAGTTACTACAATGAGCAGTTCTTC
TRBJ2-1	NA	TRBD2	TRBV4-1	CASSATSDAYNEQFF	TGCGCCAGCAGCGCGACTAGCGATGCCTACAATGAGCAGTTCTTC
TRBJ1-2	NA	NA	TRBV7-3	CASSMGPGGGYTF	TGTGCCAGCAGCATGGGGCCAGGTGGTGGCTACACCTTC
TRBJ2-7	NA	TRBD2	TRBV7-9	CASSFTSASGRYEQYF	TGTGCCAGCAGCTTTACTTCGGCTAGCGGGAGGTACGAGCAGTACTTC
TRBJ1-1	NA	NA	TRBV6-5	CASSYWTETEAFF	TGTGCCAGCAGTTACTGGACAGAGACTGAAGCTTTCTTT
TRBJ1-5	few	NA	TRBV4-1	CASSQDTGSMYSNQPQHF	TGCGCCAGCAGCCAAGATACAGGAAGCATGTATAGCAATCAGCCCCAGCATTTT
TRBJ1-5	NA	TRBD1	TRBV5-8	CASSPGQGGSQPQHF	TGTGCCAGCAGCCCGGGACAGGGGGGATCTCAGCCCCAGCATTTT
TRBJ2-1	once	NA	TRBV6-2/TRBV6-3	CASSYSLVRGGSYNEQFF	TGTGCCAGCAGTTACTCACTGGTCAGGGGTGGCTCCTACAATGAGCAGTTCTTC
TRBJ1-2	NA	TRBD1	TRBV6-5	CASSSGAGGANGYTF	TGTGCCAGCAGTTCCGGGGCAGGGGGCGCCAATGGCTACACCTTC
TRBJ2-1	few	NA	TRBV9	CASSLPLGTGLSYNEQFF	TGTGCCAGCAGCCTGCCTCTGGGGACGGGCCTCTCCTACAATGAGCAGTTCTTC
TRBJ2-7	NA	NA	TRBV7-9	CASSRSGTNLGEQYF	TGTGCCAGCAGTCGATCGGGGACAAACTTGGGGGAGCAGTACTTC
TRBJ2-2	NA	TRBD2	TRBV7-8	CASSLASGTNTGELFF	TGTGCCAGCAGCTTAGCTAGCGGGACGAACACCGGGGAGCTGTTTTTT
TRBJ1-5	NA	NA	TRBV18	CASSGGVNNQPQHF	TGTGCCAGCTCAGGAGGGGTGAACAATCAGCCCCAGCATTTT
TRBJ1-3	once	NA	TRBV20-1	CSASQGSGNTIYF	TGCAGTGCTAGTCAGGGTTCAGGAAACACCATATATTTT
TRBJ2-5	NA	TRBD2	TRBV27	CASSPFPTSFETQYF	TGTGCCAGCAGTCCCTTCCCGACTAGCTTTGAGACCCAGTACTTC
TRBJ2-3	NA	TRBD2	TRBV28	CARKLAGVPDTQYF	TGTGCCAGGAAACTAGCGGGAGTACCAGATACGCAGTATTTT
TRBJ2-1	NA	NA	TRBV27	CASSFLGSGNEQFF	TGTGCCAGCAGTTTCCTCGGGAGCGGTAATGAGCAGTTCTTC